Included here is one T cell receptor (beta chain) sequence, with context. The table lists this clone with a few counts. The antigen it binds to is not known. Base-call qualities are not available, and no considerably larger clone is one nucleotide away. This sample's time point label indicates: cycle 2 day 1 (C2D1) of nivolumab. Every trial patient had relapsed following autologous stem cell transplantation, and prior brentuximab vedotin exposure was what differed among cohorts A, B and C. The trial cohort was composed of about 53 patients with relapsed/refractory classical Hodgkin lymphoma, for whom complete response, partial response or progressive disease was recorded as best overall response. In the multi-cohort phase II CheckMate 205 trial, trial patients received single-agent nivolumab. An independent review committee assessed best overall response using the 2007 International Working Group response criteria. Trial PBMCs were collected immediately before nivolumab initiation (C1D1) and during therapy at cycle 2 day 1 and cycle 4 day 1. Peripheral blood was collected in 8 mL Vacutainer Cell Preparation Tubes, from which PBMCs were isolated by centrifugation and then cryopreserved.

The entry originates in a study of PD-1 blockade in classical Hodgkin lymphoma (dated by TCRdb to 2018 to 2020). With regard to the full study: Nivolumab dosing was 3 mg/kg intravenously every 2 weeks, continuing until either disease progression or unacceptable toxicity. To define a peripheral blood immune signature of response to PD-1 blockade in classical Hodgkin lymphoma, the study combined TCR beta sequencing with CyTOF. What the authors observed across the whole study: CD4+ but not CD8+ TCR diversity rose significantly by C4D1 (p=0.0027 vs p=0.16), most apparent in complete responders (p=0.02). The study was restricted to a single clinical trial cohort, and the causes of repertoire differences, possibly disease activity or prior therapy, were left undefined. Trial patients achieving complete response had baseline diversity similar to newly diagnosed patients, whereas partial responders and progressors had significantly lower diversity. Lower diversity was observed in patients in whom nivolumab was started less than 1 year after ASCT, and these patients were excluded from later analyses so that confounding by immune reconstitution would be avoided. Baseline TCR diversity was reported to be lower in newly diagnosed patients than in healthy donors, and even lower in relapsed/refractory patients.

Genomic DNA was isolated using the Qiagen DNeasy kit from unsorted PBMCs as well as from negatively selected CD4+ and CD8+ fractions. Amplification of TCR beta CDR3 regions was done by immunoSEQ multiplex PCR with primers that anneal to V and J segments. Amplification bias was minimized using a synthetic immune receptor repertoire, and residual bias was removed computationally after sequencing. The source study handled its data this way. Repertoire diversity was quantified as the Shannon entropy index using custom Python scripts. Unsorted, CD4+ and CD8+ repertoires were examined separately, except in combined analyses, for which CD4+ and CD8+ sequences were merged in silico. Clonal expansion was defined as a frequency increase of at least 2-fold after treatment compared with C1D1, and clones undetected at baseline were assigned a pseudocount of 0.5. Clones with 0 or 1 copy at C1D1 were defined as singleton clones, while clones with 2 or more copies were defined as non-singleton clones. Clones expanded in unsorted samples were annotated as CD4+, CD8+ or unknown by matching protein sequences in sorted samples from the same patient. Wilcoxon tests on paired samples were used to test diversity changes from C1D1 to C4D1. TCRdb took this table from immuneACCESS and kept in-frame rearrangements with V and J called. Such tables lack part of the clones; where checked against another copy, unresolved V genes explain under half of the gap, and the rest is unexplained. Clone size and the V and J calls come from that table; the DNA yielded D and trimming. For this sample the table gives 37,000 or so clones, of which 88% were detected only once. The leading ten clones occupy approximately 7.6% of the sample.

The receptor was derived from a human donor with classical Hodgkin lymphoma. The sequencing here drew on peripheral blood mononuclear cells (PBMCs), taken before the second cycle of nivolumab.

The DNA is TGTGCCAGCAGTCGCGACCTCCCTACCTCAGAGACCCAGTACTTC. It codes for CASSRDLPTSETQYF. This chain is built from TRBV5-6 and TRBJ2-5, with no D gene named confidently. V is clipped by 5 bases and J by 4 bases, and the sequence between their germline boundaries is 18 bases long. The germline V gene provides CDR1 SGHDT and CDR2 YYEEEE. The CDR3 holds 15 amino acids from the cysteine to the phenylalanine. Just CDR3 DNA is preserved here, 45 bases in frame from base 1.